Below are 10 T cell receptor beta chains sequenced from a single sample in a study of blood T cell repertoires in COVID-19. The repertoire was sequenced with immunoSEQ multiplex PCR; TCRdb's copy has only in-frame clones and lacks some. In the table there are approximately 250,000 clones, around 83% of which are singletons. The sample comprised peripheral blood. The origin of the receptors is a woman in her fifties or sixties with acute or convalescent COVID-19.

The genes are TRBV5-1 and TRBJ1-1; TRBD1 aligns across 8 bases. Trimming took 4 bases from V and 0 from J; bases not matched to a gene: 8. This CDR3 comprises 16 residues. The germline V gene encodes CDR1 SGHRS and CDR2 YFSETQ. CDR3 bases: TGCGCCAGCAGCAAGACAGGGGATTCATTGAACACTGAAGCTTTCTTT. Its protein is CASSKTGDSLNTEAFF.

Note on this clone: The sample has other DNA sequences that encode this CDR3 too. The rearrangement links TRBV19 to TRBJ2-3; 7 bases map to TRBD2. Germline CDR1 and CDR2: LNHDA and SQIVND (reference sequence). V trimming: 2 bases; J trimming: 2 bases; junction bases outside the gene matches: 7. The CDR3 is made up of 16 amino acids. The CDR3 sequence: CASSIRSGTSTDTQYF. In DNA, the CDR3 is TGTGCCAGTAGTATAAGGAGCGGGACTTCCACAGATACGCAGTATTTT.

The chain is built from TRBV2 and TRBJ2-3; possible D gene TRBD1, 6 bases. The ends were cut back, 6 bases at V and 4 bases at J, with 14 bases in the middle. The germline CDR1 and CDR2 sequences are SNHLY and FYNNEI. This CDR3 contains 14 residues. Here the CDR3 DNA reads TGTGCCAGCAGGAAACAGGGCTTCGCAGATACGCAGTATTTT. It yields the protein CASRKQGFADTQYF. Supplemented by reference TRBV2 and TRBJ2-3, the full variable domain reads EPEVTQTPSHQVTQMGQEVILRCVPISNHLYFYWYRQILGQKVEFLVSFYNNEISEKSEIFDDQFSVERPDGSNFTLKIRSTKLEDSAMYFCASRKQGFADTQYFGPGTRLTVL.

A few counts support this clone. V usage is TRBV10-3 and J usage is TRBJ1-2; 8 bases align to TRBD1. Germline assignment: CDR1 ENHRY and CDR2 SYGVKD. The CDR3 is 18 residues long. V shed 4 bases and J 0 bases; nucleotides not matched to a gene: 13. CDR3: CAISAGDKRTGSNYGYTF. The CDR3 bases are TGTGCCATCAGTGCAGGGGATAAAAGGACAGGGTCTAACTATGGCTACACCTTC.

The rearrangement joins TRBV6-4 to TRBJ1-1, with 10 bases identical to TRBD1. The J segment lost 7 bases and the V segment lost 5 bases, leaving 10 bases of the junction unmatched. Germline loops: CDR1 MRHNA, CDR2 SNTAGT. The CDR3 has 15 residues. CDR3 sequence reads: CASSTSGTGEDEAFF. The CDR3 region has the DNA TGTGCCAGCAGTACAAGCGGGACAGGGGAAGATGAAGCTTTCTTT.

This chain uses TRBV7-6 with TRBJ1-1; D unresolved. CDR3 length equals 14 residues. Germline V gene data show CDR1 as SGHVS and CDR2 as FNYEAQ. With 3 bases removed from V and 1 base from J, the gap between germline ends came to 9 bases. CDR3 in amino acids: CASSFLRGNTEAFF. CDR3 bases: TGTGCCAGCAGCTTTCTGAGAGGGAACACTGAAGCTTTCTTT.

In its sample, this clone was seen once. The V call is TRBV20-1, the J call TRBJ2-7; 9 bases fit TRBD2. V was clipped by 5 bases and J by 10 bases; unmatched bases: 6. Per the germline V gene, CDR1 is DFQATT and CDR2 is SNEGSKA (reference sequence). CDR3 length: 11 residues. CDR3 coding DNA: TGCAGTGCTCGCGGGGGGGGCCATCAGTACTTC. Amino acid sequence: CSARGGGHQYF.

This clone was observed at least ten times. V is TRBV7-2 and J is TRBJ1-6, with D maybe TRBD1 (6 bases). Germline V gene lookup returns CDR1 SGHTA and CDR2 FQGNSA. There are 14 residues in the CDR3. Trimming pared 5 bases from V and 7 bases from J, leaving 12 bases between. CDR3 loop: CASSPGQPNSPLHF. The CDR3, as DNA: TGTGCCAGCAGCCCTGGACAGCCGAATTCACCCCTCCACTTT.

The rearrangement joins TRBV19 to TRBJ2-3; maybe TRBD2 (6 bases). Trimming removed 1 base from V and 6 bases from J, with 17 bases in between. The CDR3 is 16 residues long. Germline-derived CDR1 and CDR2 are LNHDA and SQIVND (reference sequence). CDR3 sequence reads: CASSIGRSTSPDTQYF. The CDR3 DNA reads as TGTGCCAGTAGTATAGGAAGGTCTACTAGCCCCGATACGCAGTATTTT. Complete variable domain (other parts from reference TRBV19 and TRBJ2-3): DGGITQSPKYLFRKEGQNVTLSCEQNLNHDAMYWYRQDPGQGLRLIYYSQIVNDFQKGDIAEGYSVSREKKESFPLTVTSAQKNPTAFYLCASSIGRSTSPDTQYFGPGTRLTVL.

CDR3 DNA: TGTGCCAGCAGCGCGTGGGGGGTCATGAAAAACACTGAAGCTTTCTTT. It translates to CASSAWGVMKNTEAFF. The chain uses TRBV7-9 and TRBJ1-1; possibly TRBD1 for D (5 bases). Germline CDR1 reads SEHNR; CDR2 reads FQNEAQ (reference sequence). Trimming took off 5 bases at V and 2 bases at J, with 18 bases between the two ends. The CDR3 extends over 16 amino acids.